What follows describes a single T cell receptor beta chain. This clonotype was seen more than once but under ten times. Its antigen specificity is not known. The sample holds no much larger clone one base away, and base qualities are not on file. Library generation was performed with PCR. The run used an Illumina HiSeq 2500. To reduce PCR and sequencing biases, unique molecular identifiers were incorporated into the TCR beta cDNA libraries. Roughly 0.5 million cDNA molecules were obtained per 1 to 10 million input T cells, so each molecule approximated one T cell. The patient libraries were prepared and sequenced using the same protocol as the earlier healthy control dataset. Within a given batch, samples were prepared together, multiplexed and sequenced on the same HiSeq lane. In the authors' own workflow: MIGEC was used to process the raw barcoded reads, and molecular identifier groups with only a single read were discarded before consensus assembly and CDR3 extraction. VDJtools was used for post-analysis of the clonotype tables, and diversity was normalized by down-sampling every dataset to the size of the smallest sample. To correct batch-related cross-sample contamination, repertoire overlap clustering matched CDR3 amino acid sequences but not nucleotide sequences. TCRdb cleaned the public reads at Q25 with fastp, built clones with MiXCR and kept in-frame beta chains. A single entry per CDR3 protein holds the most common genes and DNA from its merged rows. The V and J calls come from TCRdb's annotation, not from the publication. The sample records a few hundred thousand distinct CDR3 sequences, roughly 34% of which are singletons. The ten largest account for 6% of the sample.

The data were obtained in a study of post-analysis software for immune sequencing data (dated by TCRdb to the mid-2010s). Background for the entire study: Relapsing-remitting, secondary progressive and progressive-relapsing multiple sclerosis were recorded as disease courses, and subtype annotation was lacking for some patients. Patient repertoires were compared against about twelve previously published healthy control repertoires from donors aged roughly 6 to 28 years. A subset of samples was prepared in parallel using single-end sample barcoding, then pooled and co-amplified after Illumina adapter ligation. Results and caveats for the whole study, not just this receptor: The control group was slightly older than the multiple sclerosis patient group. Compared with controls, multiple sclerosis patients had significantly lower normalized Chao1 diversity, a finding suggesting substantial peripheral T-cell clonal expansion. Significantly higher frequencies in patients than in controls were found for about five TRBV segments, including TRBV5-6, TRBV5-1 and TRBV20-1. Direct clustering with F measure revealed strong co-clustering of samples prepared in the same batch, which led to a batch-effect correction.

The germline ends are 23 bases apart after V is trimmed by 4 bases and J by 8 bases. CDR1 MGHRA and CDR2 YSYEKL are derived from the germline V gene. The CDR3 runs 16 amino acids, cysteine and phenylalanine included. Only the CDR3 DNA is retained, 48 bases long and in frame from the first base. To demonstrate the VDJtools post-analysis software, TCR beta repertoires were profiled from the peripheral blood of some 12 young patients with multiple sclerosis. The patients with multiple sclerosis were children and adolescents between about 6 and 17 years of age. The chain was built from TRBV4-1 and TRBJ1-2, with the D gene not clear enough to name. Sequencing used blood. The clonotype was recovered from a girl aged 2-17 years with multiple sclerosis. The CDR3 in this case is CASSPWAVASLLGYTF. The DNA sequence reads TGCGCCAGCAGCCCCTGGGCCGTAGCCTCCCTCCTCGGCTACACCTTC.